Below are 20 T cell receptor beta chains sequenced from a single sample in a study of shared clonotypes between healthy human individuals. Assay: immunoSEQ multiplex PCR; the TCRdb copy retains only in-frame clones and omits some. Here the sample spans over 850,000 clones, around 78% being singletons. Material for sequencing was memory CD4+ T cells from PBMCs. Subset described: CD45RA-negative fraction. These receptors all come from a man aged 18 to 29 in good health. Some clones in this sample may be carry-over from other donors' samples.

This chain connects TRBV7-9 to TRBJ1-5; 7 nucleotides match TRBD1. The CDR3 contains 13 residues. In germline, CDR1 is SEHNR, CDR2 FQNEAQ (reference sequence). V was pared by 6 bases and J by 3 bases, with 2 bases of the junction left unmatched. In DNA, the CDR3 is TGTGCCAGCAGAACAGGGGACAATCAGCCCCAGCATTTT. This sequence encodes CASRTGDNQPQHF.

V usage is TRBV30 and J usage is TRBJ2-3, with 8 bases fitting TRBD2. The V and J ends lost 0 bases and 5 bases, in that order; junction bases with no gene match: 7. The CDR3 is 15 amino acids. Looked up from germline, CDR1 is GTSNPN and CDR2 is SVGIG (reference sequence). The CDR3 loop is CAWSVSSGKGDTQYF. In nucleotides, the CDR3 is TGTGCCTGGAGTGTAAGTAGCGGGAAAGGAGATACGCAGTATTTT.

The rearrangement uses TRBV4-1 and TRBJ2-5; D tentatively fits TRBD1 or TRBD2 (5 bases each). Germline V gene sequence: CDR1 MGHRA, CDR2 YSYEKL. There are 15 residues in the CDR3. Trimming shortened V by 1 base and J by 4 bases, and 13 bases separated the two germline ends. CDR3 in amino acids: CASSQVGTVGETQYF. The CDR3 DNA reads TGCGCCAGCAGCCAAGTCGGGACGGTGGGAGAGACCCAGTACTTC.

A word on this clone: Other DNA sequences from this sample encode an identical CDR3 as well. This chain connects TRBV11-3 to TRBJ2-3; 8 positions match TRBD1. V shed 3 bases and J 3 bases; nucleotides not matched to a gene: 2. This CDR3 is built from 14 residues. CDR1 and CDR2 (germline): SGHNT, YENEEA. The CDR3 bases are TGTGCCAGCAGCTTGGGACAGGCGACAGATACGCAGTATTTT. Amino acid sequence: CASSLGQATDTQYF.

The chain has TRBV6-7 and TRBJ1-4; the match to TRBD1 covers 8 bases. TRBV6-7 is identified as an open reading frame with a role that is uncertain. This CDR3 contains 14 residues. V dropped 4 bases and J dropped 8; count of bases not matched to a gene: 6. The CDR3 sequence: CASSSGGFQEKLFF. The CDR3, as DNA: TGTGCCAGCAGTTCAGGGGGCTTTCAGGAAAAACTGTTTTTT.

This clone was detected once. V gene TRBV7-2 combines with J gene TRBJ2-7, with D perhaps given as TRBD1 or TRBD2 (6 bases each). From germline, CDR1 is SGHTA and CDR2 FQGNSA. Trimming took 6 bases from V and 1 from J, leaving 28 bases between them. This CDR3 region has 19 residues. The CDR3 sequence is CASSSSNRQEAGYSYEQYF. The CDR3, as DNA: TGTGCCAGCAGTTCCTCGAACCGACAGGAGGCGGGGTATTCCTACGAGCAGTACTTC.

CDR3 coding DNA: TGTGCCAGCAGTTTTGATGGCAATGGCTACACCTTC. Protein: CASSFDGNGYTF. The rearrangement joins TRBV28 to TRBJ1-2; D ambiguous. The CDR3 has 12 amino acids. The V end was cut by 3 bases, the J end by 6 bases, with 8 bases between. Germline CDR1 and CDR2: MDHEN and SYDVKM.

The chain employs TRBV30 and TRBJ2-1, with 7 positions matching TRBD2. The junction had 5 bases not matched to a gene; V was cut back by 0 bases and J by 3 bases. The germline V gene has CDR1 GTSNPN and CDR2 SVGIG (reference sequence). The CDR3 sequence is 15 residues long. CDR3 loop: CAWSVGLADYNEQFF. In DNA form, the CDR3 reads TGTGCCTGGAGTGTTGGGCTAGCGGACTACAATGAGCAGTTCTTC.

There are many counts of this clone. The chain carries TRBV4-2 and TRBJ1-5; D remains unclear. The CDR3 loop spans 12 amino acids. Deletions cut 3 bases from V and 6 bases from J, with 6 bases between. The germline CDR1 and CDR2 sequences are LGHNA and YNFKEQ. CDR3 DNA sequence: TGTGCCAGCAGCCAGATTGGTCAGCCCCAGCATTTT. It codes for CASSQIGQPQHF.

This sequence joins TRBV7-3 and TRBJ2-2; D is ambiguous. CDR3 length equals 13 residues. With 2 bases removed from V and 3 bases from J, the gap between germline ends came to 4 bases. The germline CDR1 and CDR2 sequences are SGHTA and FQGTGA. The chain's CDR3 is CASSLGYTGELFF. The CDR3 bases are TGTGCCAGCAGCTTAGGATACACCGGGGAGCTGTTTTTT. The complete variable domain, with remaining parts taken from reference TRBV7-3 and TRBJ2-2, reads GAGVSQTPSNKVTEKGKYVELRCDPISGHTALYWYRQSLGQGPEFLIYFQGTGAADDSGLPNDRFFAVRPEGSVSTLKIQRTERGDSAVYLCASSLGYTGELFFGEGSRLTVL.

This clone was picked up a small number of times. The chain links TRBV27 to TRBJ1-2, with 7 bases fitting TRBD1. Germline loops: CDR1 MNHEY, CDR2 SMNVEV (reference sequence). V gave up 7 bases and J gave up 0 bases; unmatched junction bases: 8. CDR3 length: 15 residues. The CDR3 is CASTSRQGANYGYTF. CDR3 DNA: TGTGCCAGCACTTCCCGACAGGGAGCTAACTATGGCTACACCTTC.

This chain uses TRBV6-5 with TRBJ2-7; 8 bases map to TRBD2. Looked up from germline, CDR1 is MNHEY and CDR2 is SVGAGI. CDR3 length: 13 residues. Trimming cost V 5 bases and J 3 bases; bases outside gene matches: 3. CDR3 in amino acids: CASSLSGGYEQYF. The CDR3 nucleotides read TGTGCCAGCAGTCTGAGCGGGGGCTACGAGCAGTACTTC.

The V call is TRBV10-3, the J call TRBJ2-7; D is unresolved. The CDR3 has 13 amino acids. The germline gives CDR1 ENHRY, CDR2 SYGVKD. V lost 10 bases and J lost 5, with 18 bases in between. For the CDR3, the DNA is TGTGCCACCGCGTCCGGGCGCGAGGACGAGCAGTACTTC. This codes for CATASGREDEQYF.

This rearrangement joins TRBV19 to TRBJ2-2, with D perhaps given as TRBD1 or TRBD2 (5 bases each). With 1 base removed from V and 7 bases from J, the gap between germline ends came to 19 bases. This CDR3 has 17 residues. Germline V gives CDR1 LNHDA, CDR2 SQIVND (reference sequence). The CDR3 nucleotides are TGTGCCAGTAGTATAGTGACAGTGACTCCCGCGGGCGGGGAGCTGTTTTTT. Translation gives CASSIVTVTPAGGELFF.

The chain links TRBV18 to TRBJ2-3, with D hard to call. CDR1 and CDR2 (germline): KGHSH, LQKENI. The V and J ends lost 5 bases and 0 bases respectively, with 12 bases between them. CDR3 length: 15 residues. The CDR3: CASSFELVSTDTQYF. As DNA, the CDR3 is TGTGCCAGCTCATTCGAGTTAGTCAGCACAGATACGCAGTATTTT. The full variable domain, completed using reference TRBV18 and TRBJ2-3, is NAGVMQNPRHLVRRRGQEARLRCSPMKGHSHVYWYRQLPEEGLKFMVYLQKENIIDESGMPKERFSAEFPKEGPSILRIQQVVRGDSAAYFCASSFELVSTDTQYFGPGTRLTVL.

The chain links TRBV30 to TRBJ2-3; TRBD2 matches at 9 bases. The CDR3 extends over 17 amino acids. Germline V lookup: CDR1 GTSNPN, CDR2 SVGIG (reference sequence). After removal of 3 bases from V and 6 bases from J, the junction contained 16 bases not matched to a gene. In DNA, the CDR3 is TGTGCCTGGAGATTCGGGACTAGCCGGAATTTGAGGGATACGCAGTATTTT. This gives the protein CAWRFGTSRNLRDTQYF.

In DNA form, the CDR3 reads TGTGCCAGCTCACCACCGCAGCCAGGGGAAGGGACAGATACGCAGTATTTT. It codes for CASSPPQPGEGTDTQYF. This sequence joins TRBV18 and TRBJ2-3; TRBD1 might be the D (6 bases). There are 17 residues in the CDR3. The V end lost 0 bases, the J end lost 3 bases, and 16 bases lay between the germline ends. Looked up from germline, CDR1 is KGHSH and CDR2 is LQKENI.

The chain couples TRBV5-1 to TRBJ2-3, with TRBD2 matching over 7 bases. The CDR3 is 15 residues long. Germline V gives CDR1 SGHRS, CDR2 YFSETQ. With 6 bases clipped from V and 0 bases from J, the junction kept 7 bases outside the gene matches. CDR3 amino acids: CASTVGGSSTDTQYF. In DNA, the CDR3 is TGCGCCAGCACAGTGGGGGGGAGTAGCACAGATACGCAGTATTTT.

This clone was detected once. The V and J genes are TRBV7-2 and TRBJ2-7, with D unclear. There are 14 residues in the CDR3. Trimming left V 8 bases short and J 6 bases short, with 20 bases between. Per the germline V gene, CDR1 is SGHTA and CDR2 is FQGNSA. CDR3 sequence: CASSSSAPAGEQYF. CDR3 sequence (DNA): TGTGCCAGCTCCTCGTCCGCCCCGGCCGGCGAGCAGTACTTC.

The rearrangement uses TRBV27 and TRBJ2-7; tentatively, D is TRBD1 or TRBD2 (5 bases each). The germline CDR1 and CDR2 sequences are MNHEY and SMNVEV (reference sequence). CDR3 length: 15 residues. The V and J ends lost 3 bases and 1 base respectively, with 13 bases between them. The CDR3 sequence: CASSFGGLKSYEQYF. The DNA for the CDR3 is TGTGCCAGCAGTTTTGGGGGTCTCAAATCCTACGAGCAGTACTTC.